Given below is one T cell receptor beta chain in context. This CDR3 has 13 residues. From germline, CDR1 is SGHDT and CDR2 YYEEEE. V lost 2 bases and J lost 7, with 10 bases in between. The entry originates in a study of beta chain features in type 1 diabetes. Expressed TCRB transcripts were sequenced because the entire RNA isolate underwent reverse transcription. Using immunoSEQ multiplex PCR, the repertoire was profiled, and TCRdb retains in-frame clones only, with some absent. The sample contains 200,000 to 300,000 clones, under 70% of which appear only once. The chain carries TRBV5-6 and TRBJ2-1, with D hard to call. The receptor was derived from a man aged 30-40 years in good health. The specimen was naive CD4+ T cells from blood. CDR3 loop: CASSFGRRNEQFF. CDR3 DNA sequence: TGTGCCAGCAGCTTCGGCCGGCGAAATGAGCAGTTCTTC. Filled out from reference TRBV5-6 and TRBJ2-1, the complete variable domain reads DAGVTQSPTHLIKTRGQQVTLRCSPKSGHDTVSWYQQALGQGPQFIFQYYEEEERQRGNFPDRFSGHQFPNYSSELNVNALLLGDSALYLCASSFGRRNEQFFGPGTRLTVL.